These 25 T cell receptor beta chains originate from one sample sequenced in a study of naive and memory T cell subsets (dated by TCRdb to 2016 to 2017). These receptors' antigens are unknown. Here is what the overall study found, with its caveats: A few larger clonotypes were present in naive repertoires, especially CD8 naive repertoires, and these clonotypes were possibly memory cells re-expressing CD45RA.

Library method: UMI-ligation and nested PCR. The sequencing machine was an Illumina MiSeq. To cover both TRBC1 and TRBC2, the beta constant-region primer consisted of an equimolar mix of two oligonucleotides. Four rounds of PCR, combining the SP2 primer with nested alpha and beta constant-region primers, were used to amplify the ligated cDNA. TCRdb trimmed the raw reads at Q25, called clones with MiXCR and kept productive beta chains. Rows matching on CDR3 protein sequence are summarized as one entry with the most common DNA and genes. Present in this sample are tens of thousands of distinct CDR3 sequences, around 10% of which were seen just once. The ten biggest clones cover just over 0.13% of the sample. The sequenced sample was naive CD4+ T cells from blood. The sample's cell subset or site label, decoded: naive T cells, CD45RA high CD27+. All receptors derive from a human donor in good health.

At least ten counts were recorded for this clonotype. The chain employs TRBV7-9 and TRBJ2-1; weak D call: TRBD2 (6 bases). The V gene lost 4 bases and the J gene lost 4 bases, with 8 bases spanning the gap. Per the germline V gene, CDR1 is SEHNR and CDR2 is FQNEAQ (reference sequence). The CDR3 is 13 amino acids. The CDR3 coding sequence is TGTGCCAGCAGCTCGGGACTTTACAATGAGCAGTTCTTC. Its protein is CASSSGLYNEQFF.

This clonotype showed up many times. The chain employs TRBV12-3 or TRBV12-4 and TRBJ2-7; TRBD2 aligns across 10 bases. This CDR3 region has 15 residues. Trimming cost V 7 bases and J 2 bases; bases outside gene matches: 8. The CDR3 DNA reads as TGTGCCAGCAAGCTACTAGCGGGAAACACCTACGAGCAGTACTTC. Protein sequence: CASKLLAGNTYEQYF.

The chain has TRBV12-3 or TRBV12-4 and TRBJ1-1; 7 nucleotides line up with TRBD1. The CDR3 sequence is 14 residues long. V shed 6 bases, J shed 1 base, and the junction held 5 bases outside the gene matches. The CDR3 sequence is CASSRQGSNTEAFF. The CDR3 nucleotides are TGTGCCAGCAGCCGACAGGGATCGAACACTGAAGCTTTCTTT.

This clonotype showed up just a few times. The chain couples TRBV15 to TRBJ1-5, with 8 positions matching TRBD1. Trimming took 5 bases from V and 0 from J; bases not matched to a gene: 6. The CDR3 is 16 residues long. Germline CDR1 LNHNV, CDR2 YYDKDF (reference sequence). CDR3 DNA: TGTGCCACCAGCTCACGGACAGGGTATAGCAATCAGCCCCAGCATTTT. This codes for CATSSRTGYSNQPQHF.

This clonotype was found a few times. This rearrangement joins TRBV19 to TRBJ1-1; D may be TRBD1 (6 bases). Germline loops: CDR1 LNHDA, CDR2 SQIVND (reference sequence). The CDR3 has 15 residues. Trimming removed 1 base at V and 8 bases at J, with 17 bases between. CDR3 DNA sequence: TGTGCCAGTAGTATAGTGTTCCCCACCGGGACAGAAGCTTTCTTT. Encoded protein: CASSIVFPTGTEAFF.

The rearrangement uses TRBV5-1 and TRBJ1-2; D not resolved. V shed 1 base and J shed 5 bases, with 12 bases lying between them. The CDR3 spans 14 residues. CDR1 is SGHRS, CDR2 YFSETQ, per germline. CDR3 in DNA: TGCGCCAGCAGCTTGTCTCCGGATTTATATGGCTACACCTTC. Its protein is CASSLSPDLYGYTF.

The table lists this clonotype with many counts. CDR3 residues: CASSLTPGQPGNIQYF. The CDR3 DNA reads TGTGCCAGCAGTTTAACCCCGGGGCAGCCGGGGAACATTCAGTACTTC. The gene calls are TRBV12-3 or TRBV12-4 and TRBJ2-4; TRBD1 or TRBD2 may be the D gene (5 bases each). The V end lost 2 bases, the J end lost 7 bases, and 18 bases lay between the germline ends. The CDR3 covers 16 residues.

In its sample, this clonotype was seen many times. V is TRBV28 and J is TRBJ2-3; D is unclear. The V end lost 4 bases, the J end lost 2 bases, and 19 bases lay between the germline ends. CDR1 and CDR2 from the germline V gene are MDHEN and SYDVKM. The CDR3 extends over 17 amino acids. CDR3 sequence reads: CASSSPPEFRLTDTQYF. CDR3 bases: TGTGCCAGCAGTTCTCCCCCGGAATTTCGGCTCACAGATACGCAGTATTTT. The entire variable domain, with the rest obtained from reference TRBV28 and TRBJ2-3, is as follows: DVKVTQSSRYLVKRTGEKVFLECVQDMDHENMFWYRQDPGLGLRLIYFSYDVKMKEKGDIPEGYSVSREKKERFSLILESASTNQTSMYLCASSSPPEFRLTDTQYFGPGTRLTVL.

This clonotype was seen a handful of times. V usage is TRBV29-1 and J usage is TRBJ2-4; 10 positions agree with TRBD1. The trim removed 2 bases at V and 0 bases at J, leaving 10 bases unmatched. CDR1 and CDR2 from the germline V gene are SQVTM and ANQGSEA. There are 18 residues in the CDR3. CDR3 loop: CSVEMWTGGILAKNIQYF. The CDR3 nucleotides are TGCAGCGTTGAAATGTGGACAGGGGGTATCCTAGCCAAAAACATTCAGTACTTC.

The V gene is TRBV5-1, the J gene TRBJ1-2; 7 bases map to TRBD1. V lost 5 bases and J lost 4; bases outside the gene matches: 11. The CDR3 loop spans 15 amino acids. Germline CDR1 and CDR2: SGHRS and YFSETQ. CDR3 residues: CASRHPRDSLYGYTF. The CDR3 DNA sequence: TGCGCCAGCAGGCATCCCCGGGACAGCCTCTATGGCTACACCTTC.

V is TRBV18 and J is TRBJ2-7; D unclear. Per the germline V gene, CDR1 is KGHSH and CDR2 is LQKENI. This CDR3 contains 14 residues. The ends were cut back, 3 bases at V and 4 bases at J, with 13 bases in the middle. CDR3 bases: TGTGCCAGCTCACCGGACCACATTTCTTACGAGCAGTACTTC. Encoded protein: CASSPDHISYEQYF.

This clonotype was counted many times. The rearrangement uses TRBV4-2 and TRBJ2-3; D not certain. Germline loops: CDR1 LGHNA, CDR2 YNFKEQ. CDR3 length: 14 amino acids. Trimming stripped 3 bases from V and 4 bases from J, with 11 bases between. CDR3 loop: CASSHPTNPDTQYF. The CDR3 coding sequence is TGTGCCAGCAGCCATCCAACCAATCCAGATACGCAGTATTTT.

The V call is TRBV15, the J call TRBJ2-3; maybe TRBD1 (6 bases). This CDR3 region has 15 residues. Trimming removed 0 bases from V and 3 bases from J, with 10 bases in between. Germline CDR1 LNHNV, CDR2 YYDKDF (reference sequence). The CDR3 reads CATSRDQGPTDTQYF. The CDR3 DNA follows: TGTGCCACCAGCAGAGATCAGGGGCCGACAGATACGCAGTATTTT. Complete variable domain (other parts from reference TRBV15 and TRBJ2-3): DAMVIQNPRYQVTQFGKPVTLSCSQTLNHNVMYWYQQKSSQAPKLLFHYYDKDFNNEADTPDNFQSRRPNTSFCFLDIRSPGLGDTAMYLCATSRDQGPTDTQYFGPGTRLTVL.

This clonotype turned up a few times. The genes are TRBV11-1 and TRBJ2-7, with D perhaps TRBD2 (5 bases). CDR1 is SGHAT and CDR2 is FQDESV in the germline V gene (reference sequence). V was cut by 5 bases and J by 4 bases, with 12 bases left in between. This CDR3 has 13 amino acids. CDR3 loop: CASSRYGEYEQYF. As DNA, the CDR3 is TGTGCCAGCAGCCGTTATGGGGAGTACGAGCAGTACTTC.

Ten or more counts support this clonotype. The rearrangement joins TRBV29-1 to TRBJ2-6; TRBD1 agrees at 7 bases. V shed 4 bases, J shed 0 bases, and the junction held 15 bases outside the gene matches. The CDR3 loop spans 19 amino acids. The germline CDR1 and CDR2 sequences are SQVTM and ANQGSEA. The DNA of the CDR3 is TGCAGCGTTGTGGGTAGGGACAGCAAATTTCGCTCTGGGGCCAACGTCCTGACTTTC. Translation gives CSVVGRDSKFRSGANVLTF.

This chain connects TRBV18 to TRBJ2-1; TRBD2 agrees at 7 bases. CDR3 size: 16 residues. Trimming removed 2 bases from V and 6 bases from J; junction bases left unmatched: 10. Germline assignment: CDR1 KGHSH and CDR2 LQKENI. In DNA, the CDR3 is TGTGCCAGCTCACCATTGGGCACTAGCGAACTCAATGAGCAGTTCTTC. Its translation: CASSPLGTSELNEQFF.

Of note for this clonotype: A much larger clone lies a single base off, so this may be a read error. Since no conserved phenylalanine or tryptophan closes the CDR3, a read error is the likely cause. V is TRBV12-3 or TRBV12-4 and J is TRBJ2-1, with 7 bases lining up with TRBD1. The CDR3 covers 14 residues. The CDR3 DNA sequence: TGTGCCAGCAGCTTAGGACAGGTGGTAAATGAGCAGTTCCTC. This codes for CASSLGQVVNEQFL.

The chain is built from TRBV18 and TRBJ1-2; D is perhaps TRBD1 (6 bases). V lost 3 bases and J lost 4, with 12 bases in between. The V gene's germline CDR1 is KGHSH and CDR2 LQKENI. CDR3 length: 14 amino acids. CDR3 residues: CASSPRGESYGYTF. The CDR3 coding sequence is TGTGCCAGCTCACCCAGGGGCGAGAGCTATGGCTACACCTTC.

The chain combines TRBV18 with TRBJ1-4; perhaps TRBD1 as D (6 bases). Looked up from germline, CDR1 is KGHSH and CDR2 is LQKENI. The V end was cut by 2 bases, the J end by 3 bases, with 13 bases between. The CDR3 spans 16 residues. This chain's CDR3 is CASSPEKGHSNEKLFF. The CDR3 region has the DNA TGTGCCAGCTCACCAGAGAAGGGACACTCTAATGAAAAACTGTTTTTT.

This chain uses TRBV15 with TRBJ1-2; no clear D gene. Between the trimmed V and J ends, which lost 0 bases and 4 bases, there was a span of 12 bases. The germline V gene encodes CDR1 LNHNV and CDR2 YYDKDF (reference sequence). This CDR3 contains 15 residues. The CDR3 sequence: CATSRDFTASYGYTF. As DNA, the CDR3 is TGTGCCACCAGCAGAGATTTCACAGCTAGCTATGGCTACACCTTC.

CDR3 nucleotide sequence: TGTGCCAGCAGCCCAGCGGCTGAGCAGTTCTTC. Translating it yields CASSPAAEQFF. V usage is TRBV6-2 or TRBV6-3 and J usage is TRBJ2-1; possible D gene TRBD2, 5 bases. The germline gives CDR1 MNHEY, CDR2 SVGEGT. The CDR3 has 11 amino acids. V was pared by 6 bases and J by 9 bases, with 9 bases between.

In this sample, this clonotype turned up a few times. The chain couples TRBV30 to TRBJ1-2; 7 positions agree with TRBD1. This CDR3 has 12 residues. Germline lookup yields CDR1 GTSNPN and CDR2 SVGIG (reference sequence). The junction had 4 bases not matched to a gene; V was cut back by 2 bases and J by 7 bases. The CDR3 region is CAWSQQGSGYTF. CDR3 nucleotides: TGTGCCTGGAGTCAACAGGGGTCTGGCTACACCTTC.

The chain uses TRBV19 and TRBJ2-1; 7 bases map to TRBD1. This CDR3 contains 14 residues. The germline V gene encodes CDR1 LNHDA and CDR2 SQIVND (reference sequence). V shed 0 bases, J shed 9 bases, and the junction held 5 bases outside the gene matches. CDR3 bases: TGTGCCAGTAGTATAGACAGGGGGAGAGGTGAGCAGTTCTTC. Its translation is CASSIDRGRGEQFF.

Ten or more counts support this clonotype. This chain links TRBV29-1 with TRBJ2-7; no definite D call. V gave up 0 bases and J gave up 7 bases, with 10 bases separating them. The CDR3 length is 12 residues. Germline CDR1 is SQVTM and CDR2 is ANQGSEA. The CDR3 sequence: CSVEDVDGEQYF. The CDR3 coding sequence is TGCAGCGTTGAAGACGTGGATGGGGAGCAGTACTTC.

This clonotype has ten or more counts. The V call is TRBV18, the J call TRBJ1-5; no clear D. The germline gives CDR1 KGHSH, CDR2 LQKENI. Trimming left V 3 bases short and J 5 bases short, with 8 bases between. CDR3 size: 13 residues. The CDR3 DNA reads as TGTGCCAGCTCACCCGATAGGGATCAGCCCCAGCATTTT. This translates into CASSPDRDQPQHF.